The 18 T cell receptor beta chains below all came from one sample that was sequenced in a study of cytomegalovirus exposure and HLA in healthy donors. TCRdb keeps only in-frame clones here, not all; method: immunoSEQ multiplex PCR. The sample lists hundreds of thousands of clones; roughly nine tenths were seen once. Sequencing used PBMCs. The receptor set was obtained from a man younger than 35 in good health and CMV-seropositive.

This chain links TRBV5-1 with TRBJ2-1; D gene ambiguous. V dropped 0 bases and J dropped 0 bases, with 10 bases sitting between them. Germline V gene sequence: CDR1 SGHRS, CDR2 YFSETQ. This CDR3 is built from 16 residues. For the CDR3, the DNA is TGCGCCAGCAGCTTGGGGGTAGATACCTCCTACAATGAGCAGTTCTTC. Its translation is CASSLGVDTSYNEQFF. The full variable domain, in which reference TRBV5-1 and TRBJ2-1 provide the parts outside the CDR3, is KAGVTQTPRYLIKTRGQQVTLSCSPISGHRSVSWYQQTPGQGLQFLFEYFSETQRNKGNFPGRFSGRQFSNSRSEMNVSTLELGDSALYLCASSLGVDTSYNEQFFGPGTRLTVL.

The chain combines TRBV19 with TRBJ2-1; 7 bases agree with TRBD1. V lost 9 bases and J lost 7; bases outside the gene matches: 6. The CDR3 length is 12 residues. Germline lookup yields CDR1 LNHDA and CDR2 SQIVND (reference sequence). The CDR3 is CASRQGWNEQFF. The DNA of the CDR3 is TGTGCCAGCCGACAGGGTTGGAATGAGCAGTTCTTC.

The rearrangement uses TRBV2 and TRBJ1-4; no clear D gene. The germline CDR1 and CDR2 sequences are SNHLY and FYNNEI. V dropped 6 bases and J dropped 0 bases, with 14 bases sitting between them. The CDR3 totals 16 residues. The CDR3 bases are TGTGCCAGCAGGGTCTCGCGGTCTGCAACTAATGAAAAACTGTTTTTT. Translation: CASRVSRSATNEKLFF.

J is TRBJ1-1 and V is TRBV5-8; no definite D call. CDR3 size: 13 residues. CDR1 is SGHTS and CDR2 is YDEGEE in the germline V gene. Trimming stripped 0 bases from V and 5 bases from J, with 8 bases between. In DNA form, the CDR3 reads TGTGCCAGCAGCTTGGACAGAGCTACTGAAGCTTTCTTT. Its translation is CASSLDRATEAFF.

J is TRBJ1-1 and V is TRBV28; D is unclear. Deletions cut 8 bases from V and 1 base from J, with 5 bases between. The CDR3 is made up of 11 amino acids. Germline V CDR1 and CDR2: MDHEN, SYDVKM. CDR3 DNA: TGTGCCAGCCTAAGGAACACTGAAGCTTTCTTT. Translated, it gives CASLRNTEAFF.

This chain uses TRBV19 with TRBJ2-6; unclear D gene. The germline V and J ends were trimmed by 3 bases and 2 bases, with 8 bases remaining between them. Germline CDR1 is LNHDA and CDR2 is SQIVND (reference sequence). This CDR3 contains 15 residues. The CDR3 region has the DNA TGTGCCAGTAGTATCGGGTACCCTGGGGCCAACGTCCTGACTTTC. Its translation: CASSIGYPGANVLTF.

In this sample, this clone turned up once. J is TRBJ2-2 and V is TRBV7-3, with D tentatively TRBD1 or TRBD2 (5 bases each). The CDR3 totals 14 residues. Deletions cut 0 bases from V and 9 bases from J, with 11 bases between. Per germline, CDR1 SGHTA and CDR2 FQGTGA. CDR3 sequence (DNA): TGTGCCAGCAGCTTAACGGGACCGGTCCGGGAGCTGTTTTTT. It codes for CASSLTGPVRELFF.

To note about this clone: Other DNA sequences from this sample encode an identical CDR3 as well. The chain couples TRBV5-1 to TRBJ2-5; weak D call: TRBD2 (6 bases). This CDR3 spans 13 amino acids. Germline V lookup: CDR1 SGHRS, CDR2 YFSETQ. The V end lost 1 base, the J end lost 5 bases, and 9 bases lay between the germline ends. This CDR3 reads CASSLNRGETQYF. The CDR3 nucleotides are TGCGCCAGCAGCTTGAACCGGGGGGAGACCCAGTACTTC.

This sequence joins TRBV6-1 and TRBJ1-1; tentatively, D is TRBD1 (5 bases). This CDR3 contains 14 residues. Between the trimmed V and J ends, which lost 10 bases and 5 bases, there was a span of 20 bases. Germline V gene lookup returns CDR1 MNHNS and CDR2 SASEGT. CDR3 in amino acids: CATVEAGGRTEAFF. CDR3 nucleotides: TGTGCCACCGTTGAGGCGGGGGGGAGAACTGAAGCTTTCTTT.

This rearrangement joins TRBV6-5 to TRBJ2-7, with D possibly matching TRBD2 (6 bases). With 5 bases removed from V and 7 bases from J, the gap between germline ends came to 18 bases. The CDR3 sequence is 14 residues long. Looked up from germline, CDR1 is MNHEY and CDR2 is SVGAGI. The CDR3 spells CASSNLAVLWEQYF. The CDR3, as DNA: TGTGCCAGCAGTAACTTAGCGGTTCTCTGGGAGCAGTACTTC.

The chain has TRBV14 and TRBJ2-6; D is unclear. With 0 bases removed from V and 0 bases from J, the gap between germline ends came to 12 bases. The CDR3 consists of 18 residues. The V gene's germline CDR1 is SGHDN and CDR2 FVKESK. The CDR3 DNA reads TGTGCCAGCAGCCAAGACATGGTCCGATACTCTGGGGCCAACGTCCTGACTTTC. It yields the protein CASSQDMVRYSGANVLTF.

The chain recombines TRBV4-2 with TRBJ1-5, with TRBD1 as a possible D gene (6 bases). The V gene lost 0 bases and the J gene lost 3 bases, with 12 bases spanning the gap. The CDR3 is made up of 16 amino acids. Germline CDR1 is LGHNA and CDR2 is YNFKEQ. CDR3 sequence reads: CASSQDSSGANQPQHF. CDR3 sequence (DNA): TGTGCCAGCAGCCAAGATTCGTCGGGGGCCAATCAGCCCCAGCATTTT.

The rearrangement links TRBV4-1 to TRBJ2-7; the D gene is possibly TRBD1 (6 bases). Germline CDR1 and CDR2: MGHRA and YSYEKL. Trimming removed 3 bases from V and 0 bases from J, with 18 bases in between. The length of the CDR3 is 17 residues. CDR3: CASSQGPRRGNSYEQYF. CDR3 nucleotide sequence: TGCGCCAGCAGCCAGGGGCCCCGTAGGGGGAACTCCTACGAGCAGTACTTC.

The chain carries TRBV6-1 and TRBJ2-1; D uncertain. The CDR3 is made up of 14 amino acids. V was pared by 5 bases and J by 4 bases, with 12 bases between. Per germline, CDR1 MNHNS and CDR2 SASEGT. The CDR3 bases are TGTGCCAGCAGTACCGACCCTTTATACAATGAGCAGTTCTTC. This encodes CASSTDPLYNEQFF.

As DNA, the CDR3 is TGTGCCAGCAGCTTGGGCAGTCACAATGAGCAGTTCTTC. Translating gives CASSLGSHNEQFF. J is TRBJ2-1 and V is TRBV7-3; D call uncertain. This CDR3 has 13 amino acids. Trimming cost V 3 bases and J 5 bases, with 8 bases left between them. CDR1 is SGHTA, CDR2 FQGTGA, per germline.

The chain employs TRBV30 and TRBJ2-7; 8 bases are a match to TRBD1. The CDR3 totals 13 residues. In germline, CDR1 is GTSNPN, CDR2 SVGIG (reference sequence). V gave up 5 bases and J gave up 1 base; unmatched junction bases: 4. CDR3: CAWGQGMSYEQYF. CDR3 bases: TGTGCCTGGGGACAGGGTATGTCCTACGAGCAGTACTTC.

CDR3 nucleotides: TGTGCCAGCAGCTCCGGGGACTGGACAGGTCATTACTACAATGAGCAGTTCTTC. Translated, it gives CASSSGDWTGHYYNEQFF. The chain has TRBV7-2 and TRBJ2-1; D might be TRBD1 (7 bases). The CDR3 is made up of 18 amino acids. V was shortened by 4 bases and J by 3 bases, with 22 bases between the two germline ends. CDR1 and CDR2 from the germline V gene are SGHTA and FQGNSA.

J is TRBJ2-1 and V is TRBV11-2, with D maybe TRBD1 (5 bases). CDR3 size: 15 residues. Trimming pared 4 bases from V and 6 bases from J, leaving 16 bases between. The germline CDR1 and CDR2 sequences are SGHAT and FQNNGV. In DNA, the CDR3 is TGTGCCAGCAGCTCCCTCCAGGGTGGGATCAATGAGCAGTTCTTC. It yields the protein CASSSLQGGINEQFF.